The 10 T cell receptor beta chains below come from one sample, sequenced in a study of T-cell memory formation after mild COVID-19. TCRdb called the 5' RACE reads again in MiXCR, with one record for every CDR3 protein. The data contain roughly 450,000 distinct CDR3 sequences, roughly 20% of them singletons. The sequencing input was PBMCs or a T cell subset sorted from them (not recorded which). These receptors originate from an adult woman who had mild COVID-19 (a few samples of this study predate the infection). Cell type and time point are not known.

The chain is built from TRBV7-2 and TRBJ2-1; TRBD2 matches 10 bases. J was trimmed by 8 bases and V by 6 bases; bases with no gene match: 1. The CDR3 is made up of 12 amino acids. Per the germline V gene, CDR1 is SGHTA and CDR2 is FQGNSA. The DNA of the CDR3 is TGTGCCAGCAGACTAGCGGGGTATGAGCAGTTCTTC. Protein: CASRLAGYEQFF.

This clonotype was picked up a small number of times. V gene TRBV25-1 combines with J gene TRBJ2-6; no reliable D call. CDR1 MGHDK and CDR2 SYGVNS come from the germline V gene. CDR3 size: 16 residues. Trimming pared 3 bases from V and 4 bases from J, leaving 13 bases between. DNA of the CDR3: TGTGCCAGCAGTGAGCCAGGCGCATCGGGGGCCAACGTCCTGACTTTC. Protein product: CASSEPGASGANVLTF.

This chain uses TRBV7-3 with TRBJ2-3; 9 positions match TRBD2. Germline V gene sequence: CDR1 SGHTA, CDR2 FQGTGA. The CDR3 runs to 17 residues. The trim removed 1 base at V and 6 bases at J, leaving 11 bases unmatched. Written as DNA, the CDR3 is TGTGCCAGCAGCTTAATTCCTGCTAGCGGGATAACCGATACGCAGTATTTT. Protein: CASSLIPASGITDTQYF.

The chain employs TRBV24-1 and TRBJ2-5; 9 positions agree with TRBD1. In germline, CDR1 is KGHDR, CDR2 SFDVKD. This CDR3 is built from 15 residues. Unmatched junction bases numbered 6, after V lost 3 bases and J lost 5 bases. For the CDR3, the DNA is TGTGCCACCAGTGATGGGGACAGGGTGGTTGAGACCCAGTACTTC. Translating it yields CATSDGDRVVETQYF.

The J gene is TRBJ2-1, the V gene TRBV2; D may correspond to TRBD1 or TRBD2 (5 bases each). V was cut by 6 bases and J by 8 bases, with 17 bases left in between. This CDR3 comprises 14 residues. The germline CDR1 and CDR2 sequences are SNHLY and FYNNEI. CDR3 DNA: TGTGCCAGCAGCCCAGGGACCCAGGTTTATGAGCAGTTCTTC. Its protein product is CASSPGTQVYEQFF.

V usage is TRBV7-8 and J usage is TRBJ2-1, with D possibly being TRBD2 (6 bases). The V gene's germline CDR1 is SGHVS and CDR2 FQNEAQ. CDR3 length: 17 amino acids. V was shortened by 6 bases and J by 3 bases, with 21 bases between the two germline ends. This CDR3 reads CASRHSPAGTGYNEQFF. The DNA of the CDR3 is TGTGCCAGCAGACATTCACCCGCTGGGACTGGCTACAATGAGCAGTTCTTC.

This clonotype has ten or more counts. The chain joins TRBV3-1 to TRBJ1-3, with D maybe TRBD1 (5 bases). CDR1 and CDR2 (germline): LGHDT, YNNKEL (reference sequence). Trimming took off 0 bases at V and 0 bases at J, with 12 bases between the two ends. The CDR3 extends over 17 amino acids. The DNA for the CDR3 is TGTGCCAGCAGCCAAGAAGCACTGACAGCCTCTGGAAACACCATATATTTT. Residues: CASSQEALTASGNTIYF.

CDR3 DNA sequence: TGTGCCAGCAGCTTGGGGCAGGGGACAAATGAGCAGTTCTTC. As protein: CASSLGQGTNEQFF. The chain combines TRBV5-5 with TRBJ2-1, with D perhaps matching TRBD1 (6 bases). The V gene's germline CDR1 is SGHKS and CDR2 YYEKEE (reference sequence). The CDR3 is 14 residues long. V was pared by 0 bases and J by 7 bases, with 11 bases between.

J is TRBJ2-7 and V is TRBV4-1; TRBD1 agrees at 7 bases. Germline CDR1 MGHRA, CDR2 YSYEKL. The CDR3 spans 15 residues. The junction had 8 bases not matched to a gene; V was cut back by 4 bases and J by 2 bases. The CDR3 coding sequence is TGCGCCAGCAGCCGACTGGGGACAGCTCCCTACGAGCAGTACTTC. This sequence encodes CASSRLGTAPYEQYF.

The table lists this clonotype with a few counts. The CDR3 nucleotides read TGTGCCAGCAGTTTAGACACCTACAGGGGGCCCCCCCCCACAGATACGCAGTATTTT. It is translated as CASSLDTYRGPPPTDTQYF. The genes are TRBV12-3 or TRBV12-4 and TRBJ2-3; 9 bases are a match to TRBD1. This CDR3 comprises 19 residues. The J segment lost 2 bases and the V segment lost 1 base, leaving 13 bases of the junction unmatched.